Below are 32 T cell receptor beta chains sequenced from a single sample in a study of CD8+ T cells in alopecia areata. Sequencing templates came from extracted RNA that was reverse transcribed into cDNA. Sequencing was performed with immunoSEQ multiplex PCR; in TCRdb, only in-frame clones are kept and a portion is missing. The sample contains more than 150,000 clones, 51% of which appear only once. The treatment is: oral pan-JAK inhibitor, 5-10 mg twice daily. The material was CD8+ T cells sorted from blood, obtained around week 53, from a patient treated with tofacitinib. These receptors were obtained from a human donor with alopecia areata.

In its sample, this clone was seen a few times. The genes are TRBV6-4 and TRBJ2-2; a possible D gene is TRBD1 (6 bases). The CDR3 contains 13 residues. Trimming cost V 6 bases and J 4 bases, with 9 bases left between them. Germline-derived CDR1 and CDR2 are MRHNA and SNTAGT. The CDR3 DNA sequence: TGTGCCAGCAGGACAGGTCCCACCGGGGAGCTGTTTTTT. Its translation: CASRTGPTGELFF.

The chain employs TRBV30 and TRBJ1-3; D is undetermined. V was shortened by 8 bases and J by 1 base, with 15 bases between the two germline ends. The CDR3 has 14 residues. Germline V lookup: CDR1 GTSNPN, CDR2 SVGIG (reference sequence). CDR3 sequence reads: CASQIHSSGNTIYF. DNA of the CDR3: TGTGCCAGTCAGATCCACTCATCTGGAAACACCATATATTTT.

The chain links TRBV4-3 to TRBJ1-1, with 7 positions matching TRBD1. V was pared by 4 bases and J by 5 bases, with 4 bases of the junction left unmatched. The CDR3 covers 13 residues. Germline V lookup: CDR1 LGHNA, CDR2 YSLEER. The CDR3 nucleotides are TGCGCCAGCAGCCTCCGACAGGGAACTGAAGCTTTCTTT. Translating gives CASSLRQGTEAFF.

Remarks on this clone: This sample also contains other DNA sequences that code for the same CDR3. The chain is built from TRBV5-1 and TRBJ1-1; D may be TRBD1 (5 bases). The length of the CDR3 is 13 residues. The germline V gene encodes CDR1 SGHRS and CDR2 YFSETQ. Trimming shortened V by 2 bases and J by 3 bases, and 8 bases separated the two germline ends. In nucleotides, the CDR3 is TGCGCCAGCAGCTTAACAGGATACACTGAAGCTTTCTTT. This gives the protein CASSLTGYTEAFF.

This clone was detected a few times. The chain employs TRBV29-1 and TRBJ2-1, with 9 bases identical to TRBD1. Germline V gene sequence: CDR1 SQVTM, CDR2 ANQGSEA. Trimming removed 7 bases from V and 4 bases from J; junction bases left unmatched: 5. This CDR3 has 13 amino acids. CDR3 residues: CSGAGTGYNEQFF. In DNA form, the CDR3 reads TGCAGCGGGGCCGGGACAGGGTACAATGAGCAGTTCTTC.

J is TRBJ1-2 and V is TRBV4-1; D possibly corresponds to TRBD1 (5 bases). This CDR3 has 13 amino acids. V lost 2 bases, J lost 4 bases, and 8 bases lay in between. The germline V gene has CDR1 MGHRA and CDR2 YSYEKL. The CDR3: CASSQPGLYGYTF. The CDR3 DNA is TGCGCCAGCAGCCAACCAGGGCTCTATGGCTACACCTTC.

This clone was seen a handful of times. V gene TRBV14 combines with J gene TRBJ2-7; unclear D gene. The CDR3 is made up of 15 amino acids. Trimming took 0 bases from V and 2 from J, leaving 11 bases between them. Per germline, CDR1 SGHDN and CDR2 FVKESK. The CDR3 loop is CASSQDDWRAYEQYF. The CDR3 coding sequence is TGTGCCAGCAGCCAAGATGACTGGAGAGCCTACGAGCAGTACTTC.

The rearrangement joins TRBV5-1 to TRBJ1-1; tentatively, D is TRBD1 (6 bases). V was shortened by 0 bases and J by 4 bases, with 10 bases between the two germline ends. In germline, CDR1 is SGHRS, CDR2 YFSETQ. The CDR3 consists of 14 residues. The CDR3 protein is CASSLEQGSTEAFF. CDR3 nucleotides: TGCGCCAGCAGCTTGGAGCAGGGGAGCACTGAAGCTTTCTTT.

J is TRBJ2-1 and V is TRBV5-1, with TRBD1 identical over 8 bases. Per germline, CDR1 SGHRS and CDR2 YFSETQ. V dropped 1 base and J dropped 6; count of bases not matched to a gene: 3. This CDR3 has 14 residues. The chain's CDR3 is CASSLQGQGNEQFF. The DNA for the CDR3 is TGCGCCAGCAGCTTGCAAGGACAGGGCAATGAGCAGTTCTTC.

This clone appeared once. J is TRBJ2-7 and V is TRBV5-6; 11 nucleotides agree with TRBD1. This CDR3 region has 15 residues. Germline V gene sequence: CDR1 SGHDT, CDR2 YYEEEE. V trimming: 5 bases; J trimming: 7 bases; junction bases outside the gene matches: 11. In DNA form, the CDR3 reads TGTGCCAGCAGTGGACGAGGACAGGGGGCTGGGGAGCAGTACTTC. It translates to CASSGRGQGAGEQYF.

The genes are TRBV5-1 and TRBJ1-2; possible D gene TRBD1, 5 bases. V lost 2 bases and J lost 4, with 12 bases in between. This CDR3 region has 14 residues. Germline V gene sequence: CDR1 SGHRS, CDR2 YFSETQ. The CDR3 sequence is CASSLPGIPYGYTF. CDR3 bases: TGCGCCAGCAGCTTACCAGGGATCCCCTATGGCTACACCTTC.

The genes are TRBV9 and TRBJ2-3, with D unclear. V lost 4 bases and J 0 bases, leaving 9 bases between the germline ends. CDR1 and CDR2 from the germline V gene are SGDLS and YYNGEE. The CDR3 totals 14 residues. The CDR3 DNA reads TGTGCCAGCAGCCCCCAACCAAGCACAGATACGCAGTATTTT. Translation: CASSPQPSTDTQYF.

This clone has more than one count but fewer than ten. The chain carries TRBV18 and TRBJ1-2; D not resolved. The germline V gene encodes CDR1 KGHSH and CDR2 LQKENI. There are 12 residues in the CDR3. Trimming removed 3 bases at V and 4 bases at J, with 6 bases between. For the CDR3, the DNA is TGTGCCAGCTCACCGGACTCCTATGGCTACACCTTC. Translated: CASSPDSYGYTF.

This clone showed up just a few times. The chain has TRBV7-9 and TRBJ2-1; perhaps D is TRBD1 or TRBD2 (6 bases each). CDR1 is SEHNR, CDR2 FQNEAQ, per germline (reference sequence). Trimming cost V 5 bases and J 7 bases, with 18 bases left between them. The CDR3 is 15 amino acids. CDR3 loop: CASSRGPGPRNEQFF. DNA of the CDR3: TGTGCCAGCAGCCGGGGGCCGGGCCCACGGAATGAGCAGTTCTTC.

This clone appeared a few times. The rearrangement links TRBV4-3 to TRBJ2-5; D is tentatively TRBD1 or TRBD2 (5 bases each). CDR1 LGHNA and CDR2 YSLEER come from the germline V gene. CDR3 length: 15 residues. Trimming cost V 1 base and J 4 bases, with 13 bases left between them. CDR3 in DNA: TGCGCCAGCAGCCAAGGTGTCGGGGCGTCAGAGACCCAGTACTTC. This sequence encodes CASSQGVGASETQYF.

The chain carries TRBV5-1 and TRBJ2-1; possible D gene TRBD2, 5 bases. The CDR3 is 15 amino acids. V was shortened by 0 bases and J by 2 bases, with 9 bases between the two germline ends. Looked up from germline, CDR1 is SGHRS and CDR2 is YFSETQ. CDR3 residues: CASSLATTPYNEQFF. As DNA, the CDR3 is TGCGCCAGCAGCTTGGCGACTACCCCCTACAATGAGCAGTTCTTC. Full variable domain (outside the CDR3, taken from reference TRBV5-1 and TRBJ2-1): KAGVTQTPRYLIKTRGQQVTLSCSPISGHRSVSWYQQTPGQGLQFLFEYFSETQRNKGNFPGRFSGRQFSNSRSEMNVSTLELGDSALYLCASSLATTPYNEQFFGPGTRLTVL.

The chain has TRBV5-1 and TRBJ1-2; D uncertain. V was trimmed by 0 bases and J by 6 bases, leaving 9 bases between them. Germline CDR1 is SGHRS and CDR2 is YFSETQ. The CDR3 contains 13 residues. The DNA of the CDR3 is TGCGCCAGCAGCTTGGTGGGCGCTGATGGCTACACCTTC. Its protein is CASSLVGADGYTF.

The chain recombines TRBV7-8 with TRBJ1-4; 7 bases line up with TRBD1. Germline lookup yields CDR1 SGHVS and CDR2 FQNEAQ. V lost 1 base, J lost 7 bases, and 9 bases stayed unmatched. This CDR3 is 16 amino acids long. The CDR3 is CASSLVRDRSFEKLFF. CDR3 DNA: TGTGCCAGCAGCTTAGTCCGGGACAGATCTTTTGAAAAACTGTTTTTT. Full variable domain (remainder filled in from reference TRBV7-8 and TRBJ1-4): GAGVSQSPRYKVAKRGQDVALRCDPISGHVSLFWYQQALGQGPEFLTYFQNEAQLDKSGLPSDRFFAERPEGSVSTLKIQRTQQEDSAVYLCASSLVRDRSFEKLFFGSGTQLSVL.

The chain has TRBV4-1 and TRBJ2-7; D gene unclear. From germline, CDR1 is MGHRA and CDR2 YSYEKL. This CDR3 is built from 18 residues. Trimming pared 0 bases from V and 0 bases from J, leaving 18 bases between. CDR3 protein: CASSQDPPNGLSSYEQYF. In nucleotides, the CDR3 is TGCGCCAGCAGCCAAGACCCTCCTAATGGGCTGAGCTCCTACGAGCAGTACTTC.

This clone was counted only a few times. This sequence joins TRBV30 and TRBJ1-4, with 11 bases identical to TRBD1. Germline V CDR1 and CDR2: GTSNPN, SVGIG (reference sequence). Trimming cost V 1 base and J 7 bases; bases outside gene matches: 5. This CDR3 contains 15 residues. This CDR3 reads CAWSDGTGGGEKLFF. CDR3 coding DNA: TGTGCCTGGAGTGATGGGACAGGGGGAGGTGAAAAACTGTTTTTT.

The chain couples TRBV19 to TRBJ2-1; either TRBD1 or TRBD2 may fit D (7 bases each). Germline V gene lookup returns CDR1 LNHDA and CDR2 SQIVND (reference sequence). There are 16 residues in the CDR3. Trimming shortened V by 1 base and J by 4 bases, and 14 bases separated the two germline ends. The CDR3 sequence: CASSIGGGGQYNEQFF. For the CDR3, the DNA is TGTGCCAGTAGTATAGGTGGCGGGGGACAGTACAATGAGCAGTTCTTC.

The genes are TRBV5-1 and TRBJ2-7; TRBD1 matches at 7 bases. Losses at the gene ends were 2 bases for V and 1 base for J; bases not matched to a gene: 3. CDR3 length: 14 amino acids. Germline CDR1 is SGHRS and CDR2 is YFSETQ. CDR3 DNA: TGCGCCAGCAGCTTCGGACAGGAGTCCTACGAGCAGTACTTC. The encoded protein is CASSFGQESYEQYF.

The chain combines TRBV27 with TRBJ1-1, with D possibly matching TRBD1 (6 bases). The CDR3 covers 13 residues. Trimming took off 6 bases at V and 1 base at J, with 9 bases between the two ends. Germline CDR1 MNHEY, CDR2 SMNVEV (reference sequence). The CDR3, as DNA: TGTGCCAGCAGGGGGGCGAAGAACACTGAAGCTTTCTTT. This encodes CASRGAKNTEAFF.

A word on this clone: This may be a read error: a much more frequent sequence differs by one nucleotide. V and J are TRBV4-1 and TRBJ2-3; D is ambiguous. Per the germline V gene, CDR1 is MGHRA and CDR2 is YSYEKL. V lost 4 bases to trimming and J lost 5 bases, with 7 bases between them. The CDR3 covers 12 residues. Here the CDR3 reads CASSPDRDTQYF. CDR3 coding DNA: TGCGCCAGCAGCCCCGACCGAGATACGCAGTATTTT.

CDR3: CAIPGHGNTEAFF. The CDR3 DNA reads TGTGCCATCCCGGGACATGGAAACACTGAAGCTTTCTTT. The gene calls are TRBV7-9 and TRBJ1-1; maybe TRBD1 (6 bases). V lost 10 bases and J lost 2, with 14 bases in between. Germline V CDR1 and CDR2: SEHNR, FQNEAQ (reference sequence). The CDR3 is 13 residues long. The whole variable domain, remainder taken from reference TRBV7-9 and TRBJ1-1, is DTGVSQNPRHKITKRGQNVTFRCDPISEHNRLYWYRQTLGQGPEFLTYFQNEAQLEKSRLLSDRFSAERPKGSFSTLEIQRTEQGDSAMYLCAIPGHGNTEAFFGQGTRLTVV.

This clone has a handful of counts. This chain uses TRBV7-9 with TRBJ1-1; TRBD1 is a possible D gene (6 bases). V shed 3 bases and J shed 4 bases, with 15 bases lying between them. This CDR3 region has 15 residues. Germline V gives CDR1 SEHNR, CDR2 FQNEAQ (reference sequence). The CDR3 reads CASSLVGEGVTEAFF. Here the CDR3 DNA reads TGTGCCAGCAGCTTGGTAGGGGAGGGGGTCACTGAAGCTTTCTTT.

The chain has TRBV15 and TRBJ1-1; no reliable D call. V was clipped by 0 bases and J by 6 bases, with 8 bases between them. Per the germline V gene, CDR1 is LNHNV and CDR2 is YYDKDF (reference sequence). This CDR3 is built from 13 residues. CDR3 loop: CATSRDRASEAFF. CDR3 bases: TGTGCCACCAGCAGAGATCGGGCTTCTGAAGCTTTCTTT.

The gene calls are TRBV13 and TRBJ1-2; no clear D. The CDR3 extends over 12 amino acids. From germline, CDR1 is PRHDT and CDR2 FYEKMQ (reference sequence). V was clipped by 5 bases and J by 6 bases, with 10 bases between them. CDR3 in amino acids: CASSPGGHGYTF. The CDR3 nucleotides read TGTGCCAGCAGCCCCGGCGGGCATGGCTACACCTTC.

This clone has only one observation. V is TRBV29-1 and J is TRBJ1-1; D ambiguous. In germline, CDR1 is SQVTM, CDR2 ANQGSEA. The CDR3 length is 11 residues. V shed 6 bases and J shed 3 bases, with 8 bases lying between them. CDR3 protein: CSVQPYTEAFF. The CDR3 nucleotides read TGCAGCGTCCAACCCTACACTGAAGCTTTCTTT.

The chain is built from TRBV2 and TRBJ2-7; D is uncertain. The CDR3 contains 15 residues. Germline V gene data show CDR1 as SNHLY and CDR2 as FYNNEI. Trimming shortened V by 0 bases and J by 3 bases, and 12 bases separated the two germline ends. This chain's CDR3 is CASSEATGSRYEQYF. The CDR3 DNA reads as TGTGCCAGCAGTGAAGCAACCGGGTCCCGCTACGAGCAGTACTTC.

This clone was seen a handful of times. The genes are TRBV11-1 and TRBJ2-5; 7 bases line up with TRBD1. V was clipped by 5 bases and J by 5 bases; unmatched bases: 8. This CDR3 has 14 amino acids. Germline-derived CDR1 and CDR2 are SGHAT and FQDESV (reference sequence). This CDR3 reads CASSRYRGQETQYF. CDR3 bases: TGTGCCAGCAGCCGCTACAGGGGACAGGAGACCCAGTACTTC.

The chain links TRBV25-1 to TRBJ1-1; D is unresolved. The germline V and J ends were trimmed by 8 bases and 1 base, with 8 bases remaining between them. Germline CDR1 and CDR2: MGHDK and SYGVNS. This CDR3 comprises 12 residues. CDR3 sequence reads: CASDSGNTEAFF. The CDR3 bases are TGTGCCAGCGATTCAGGGAACACTGAAGCTTTCTTT.